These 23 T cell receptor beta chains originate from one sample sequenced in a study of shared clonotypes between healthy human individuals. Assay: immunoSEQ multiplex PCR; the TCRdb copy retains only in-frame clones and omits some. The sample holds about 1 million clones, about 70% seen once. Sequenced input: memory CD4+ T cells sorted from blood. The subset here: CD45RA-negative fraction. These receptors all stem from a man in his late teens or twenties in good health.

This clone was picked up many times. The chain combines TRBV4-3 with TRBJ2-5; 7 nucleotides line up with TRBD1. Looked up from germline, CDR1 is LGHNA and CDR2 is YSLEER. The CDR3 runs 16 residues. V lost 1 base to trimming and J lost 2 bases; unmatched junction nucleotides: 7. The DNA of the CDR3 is TGCGCCAGCAGCCAAGGGGACGACAGGGCGCAAGAGACCCAGTACTTC. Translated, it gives CASSQGDDRAQETQYF.

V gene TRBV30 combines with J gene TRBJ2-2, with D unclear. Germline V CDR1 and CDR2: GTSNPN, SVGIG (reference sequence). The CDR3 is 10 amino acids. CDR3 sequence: CARLAGELFF. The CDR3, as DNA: TGTGCACGATTAGCAGGGGAGCTGTTTTTT.

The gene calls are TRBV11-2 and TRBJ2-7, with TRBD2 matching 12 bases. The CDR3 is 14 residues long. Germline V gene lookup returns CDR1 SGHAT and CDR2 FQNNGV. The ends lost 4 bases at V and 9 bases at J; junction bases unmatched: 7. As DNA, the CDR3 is TGTGCCAGCAGCTCCGCTAGCGGGGGGGCCGGGCAGTACTTC. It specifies CASSSASGGAGQYF.

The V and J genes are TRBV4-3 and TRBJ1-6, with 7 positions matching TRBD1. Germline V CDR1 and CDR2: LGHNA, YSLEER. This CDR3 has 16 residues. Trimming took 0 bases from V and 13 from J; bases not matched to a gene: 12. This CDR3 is CASSQDTPTRGAPLHF. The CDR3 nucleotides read TGCGCCAGCAGCCAAGATACCCCTACCAGGGGGGCGCCCCTCCACTTT.

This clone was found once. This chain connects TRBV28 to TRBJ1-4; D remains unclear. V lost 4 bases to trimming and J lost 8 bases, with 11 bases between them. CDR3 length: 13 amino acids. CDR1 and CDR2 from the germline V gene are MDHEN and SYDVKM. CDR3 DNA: TGTGCCAGCAGTTCTGAAACTGGAGAAAAACTGTTTTTT. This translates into CASSSETGEKLFF. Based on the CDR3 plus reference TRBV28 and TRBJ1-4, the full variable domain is DVKVTQSSRYLVKRTGEKVFLECVQDMDHENMFWYRQDPGLGLRLIYFSYDVKMKEKGDIPEGYSVSREKKERFSLILESASTNQTSMYLCASSSETGEKLFFGSGTQLSVL.

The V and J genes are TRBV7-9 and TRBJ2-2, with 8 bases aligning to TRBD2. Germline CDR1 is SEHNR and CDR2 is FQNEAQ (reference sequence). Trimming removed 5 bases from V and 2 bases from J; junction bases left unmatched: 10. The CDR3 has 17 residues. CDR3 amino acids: CASSPKAGGGNTGELFF. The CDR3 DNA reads TGTGCCAGCAGCCCCAAGGCGGGGGGTGGTAACACCGGGGAGCTGTTTTTT. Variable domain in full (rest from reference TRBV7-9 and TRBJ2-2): DTGVSQNPRHKITKRGQNVTFRCDPISEHNRLYWYRQTLGQGPEFLTYFQNEAQLEKSRLLSDRFSAERPKGSFSTLEIQRTEQGDSAMYLCASSPKAGGGNTGELFFGEGSRLTVL.

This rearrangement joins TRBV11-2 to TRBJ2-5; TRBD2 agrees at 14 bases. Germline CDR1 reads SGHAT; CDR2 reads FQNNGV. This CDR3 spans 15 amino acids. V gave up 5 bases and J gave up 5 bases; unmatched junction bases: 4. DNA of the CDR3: TGTGCCAGCAGCCCGCGGACTAGCGGGGGGGAGACCCAGTACTTC. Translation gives CASSPRTSGGETQYF.

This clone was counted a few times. CDR3 in DNA: TGTGCCAGCAGCTTGGTCGGGGCCGCTATCTACAATGAGCAGTTCTTC. Its protein is CASSLVGAAIYNEQFF. The chain is built from TRBV5-6 and TRBJ2-1; the D call may be TRBD1 or TRBD2 (5 bases each). CDR3 length equals 16 residues. Trimming pared 0 bases from V and 3 bases from J, leaving 13 bases between. Looked up from germline, CDR1 is SGHDT and CDR2 is YYEEEE.

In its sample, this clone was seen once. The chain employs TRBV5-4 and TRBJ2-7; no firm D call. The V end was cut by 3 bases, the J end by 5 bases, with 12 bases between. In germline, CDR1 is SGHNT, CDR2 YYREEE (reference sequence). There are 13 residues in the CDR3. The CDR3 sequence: CASSSRDAHEQYF. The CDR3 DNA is TGTGCCAGCAGCTCCAGAGATGCCCACGAGCAGTACTTC. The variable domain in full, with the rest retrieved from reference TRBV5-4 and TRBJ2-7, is ETGVTQSPTHLIKTRGQQVTLRCSSQSGHNTVSWYQQALGQGPQFIFQYYREEENGRGNFPPRFSGLQFPNYSSELNVNALELDDSALYLCASSSRDAHEQYFGPGTRLTVT.

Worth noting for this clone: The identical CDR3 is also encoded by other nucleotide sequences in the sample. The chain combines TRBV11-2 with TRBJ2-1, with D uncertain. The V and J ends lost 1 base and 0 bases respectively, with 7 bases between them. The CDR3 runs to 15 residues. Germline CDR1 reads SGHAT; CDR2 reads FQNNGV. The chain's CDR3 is CASSLGRSSYNEQFF. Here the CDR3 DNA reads TGTGCCAGCAGCTTAGGGCGGAGCTCCTACAATGAGCAGTTCTTC.

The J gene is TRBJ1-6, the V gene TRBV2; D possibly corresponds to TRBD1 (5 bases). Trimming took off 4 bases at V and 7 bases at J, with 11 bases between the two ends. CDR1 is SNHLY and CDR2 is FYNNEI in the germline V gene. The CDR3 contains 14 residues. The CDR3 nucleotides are TGTGCCAGCAGTGGGGACCGTGGGAATTCACCCCTCCACTTT. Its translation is CASSGDRGNSPLHF.

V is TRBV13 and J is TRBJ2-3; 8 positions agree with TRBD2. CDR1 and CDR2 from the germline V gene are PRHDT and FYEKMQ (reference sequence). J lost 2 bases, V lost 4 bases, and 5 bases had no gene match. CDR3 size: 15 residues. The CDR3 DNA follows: TGTGCCAGCAGCTCCGGGAGGGCTTCCACAGATACGCAGTATTTT. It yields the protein CASSSGRASTDTQYF.

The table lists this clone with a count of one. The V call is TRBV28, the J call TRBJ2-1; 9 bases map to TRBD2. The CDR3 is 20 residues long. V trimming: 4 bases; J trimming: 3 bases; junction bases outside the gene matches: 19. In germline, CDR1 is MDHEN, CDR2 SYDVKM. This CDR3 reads CASSYLIRRGGRMNYNEQFF. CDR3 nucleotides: TGTGCCAGCAGTTACCTGATTCGGCGGGGGGGCCGGATGAACTACAATGAGCAGTTCTTC.

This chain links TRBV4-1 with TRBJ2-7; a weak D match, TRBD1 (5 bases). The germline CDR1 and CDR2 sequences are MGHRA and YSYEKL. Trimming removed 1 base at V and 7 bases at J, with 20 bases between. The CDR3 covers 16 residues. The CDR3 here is CASSQGVSHRLREQYF. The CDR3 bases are TGCGCCAGCAGCCAAGGAGTCTCGCACAGGCTGAGGGAGCAGTACTTC.

For the CDR3, the DNA is TGTGCCATCAGGCGGTCGGCGGGAGGAACCGGGGAGCTGTTTTTT. This translates into CAIRRSAGGTGELFF. The V and J genes are TRBV10-3 and TRBJ2-2, with 8 bases identical to TRBD2. Germline V gives CDR1 ENHRY, CDR2 SYGVKD. The junction had 8 bases not matched to a gene; V was cut back by 6 bases and J by 5 bases. The CDR3 contains 15 residues.

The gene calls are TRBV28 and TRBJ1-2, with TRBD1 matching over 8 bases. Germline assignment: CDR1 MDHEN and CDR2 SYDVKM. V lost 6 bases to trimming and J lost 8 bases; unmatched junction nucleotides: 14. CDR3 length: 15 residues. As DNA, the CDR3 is TGTGCCAGCAGCTATGATGACAGGGGAGTGGACGGCTACACCTTC. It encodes CASSYDDRGVDGYTF.

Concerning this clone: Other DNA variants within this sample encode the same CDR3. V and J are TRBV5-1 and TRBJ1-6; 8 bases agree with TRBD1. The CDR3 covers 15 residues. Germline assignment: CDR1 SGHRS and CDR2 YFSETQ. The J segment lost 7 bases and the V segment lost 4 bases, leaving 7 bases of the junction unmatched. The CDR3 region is CASSPQGTGNSPLHF. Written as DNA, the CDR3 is TGCGCCAGCAGCCCTCAAGGGACAGGAAATTCACCCCTCCACTTT.

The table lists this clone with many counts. CDR3 in DNA: TGTGCCAGCTCGCCCGCGGACAGGGGTACAGATACGCAGTATTTT. It is translated as CASSPADRGTDTQYF. V is TRBV18 and J is TRBJ2-3; TRBD1 agrees at 9 bases. Germline V gene lookup returns CDR1 KGHSH and CDR2 LQKENI. With 6 bases clipped from V and 3 bases from J, the junction kept 7 bases outside the gene matches. The CDR3 contains 15 residues.

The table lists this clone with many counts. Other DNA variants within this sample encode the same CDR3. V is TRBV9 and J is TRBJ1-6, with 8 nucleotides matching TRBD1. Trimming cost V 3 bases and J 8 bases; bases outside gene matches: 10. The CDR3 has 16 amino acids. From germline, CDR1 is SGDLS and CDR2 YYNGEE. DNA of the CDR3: TGTGCCAGCAGCGCTGGACAGGGTGCGGGGTATTCACCCCTCCACTTT. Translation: CASSAGQGAGYSPLHF.

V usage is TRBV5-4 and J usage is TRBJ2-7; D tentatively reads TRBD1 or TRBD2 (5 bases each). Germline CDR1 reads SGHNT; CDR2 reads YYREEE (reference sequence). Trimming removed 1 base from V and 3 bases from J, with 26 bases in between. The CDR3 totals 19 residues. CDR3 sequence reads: CASSLSSALMGESFYEQYF. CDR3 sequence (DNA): TGTGCCAGCAGCTTGAGCTCAGCACTTATGGGGGAGAGCTTCTACGAGCAGTACTTC. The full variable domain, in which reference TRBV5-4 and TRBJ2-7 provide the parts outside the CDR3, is ETGVTQSPTHLIKTRGQQVTLRCSSQSGHNTVSWYQQALGQGPQFIFQYYREEENGRGNFPPRFSGLQFPNYSSELNVNALELDDSALYLCASSLSSALMGESFYEQYFGPGTRLTVT.

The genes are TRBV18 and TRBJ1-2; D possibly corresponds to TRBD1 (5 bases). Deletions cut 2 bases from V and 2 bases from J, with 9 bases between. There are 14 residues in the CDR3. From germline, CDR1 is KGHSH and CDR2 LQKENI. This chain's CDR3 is CASSPNTGNYGYTF. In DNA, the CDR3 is TGTGCCAGCTCACCAAATACAGGAAACTATGGCTACACCTTC. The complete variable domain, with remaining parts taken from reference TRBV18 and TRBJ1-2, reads NAGVMQNPRHLVRRRGQEARLRCSPMKGHSHVYWYRQLPEEGLKFMVYLQKENIIDESGMPKERFSAEFPKEGPSILRIQQVVRGDSAAYFCASSPNTGNYGYTFGSGTRLTVV.

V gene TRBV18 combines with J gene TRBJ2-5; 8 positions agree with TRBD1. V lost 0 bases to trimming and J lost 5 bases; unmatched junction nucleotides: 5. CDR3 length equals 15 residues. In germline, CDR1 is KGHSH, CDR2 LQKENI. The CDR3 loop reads CASSPPAGGRETQYF. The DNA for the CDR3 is TGTGCCAGCTCACCACCGGCAGGGGGCAGGGAGACCCAGTACTTC.

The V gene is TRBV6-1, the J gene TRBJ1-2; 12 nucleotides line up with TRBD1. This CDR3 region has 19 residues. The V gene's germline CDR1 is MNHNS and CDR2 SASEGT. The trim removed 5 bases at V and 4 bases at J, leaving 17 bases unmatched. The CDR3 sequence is CASSQGTGGPLAVFYGYTF. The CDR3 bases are TGTGCCAGCAGTCAAGGGACAGGGGGCCCCCTCGCAGTATTCTATGGCTACACCTTC.